This TCR beta chain came from a study of vaccination and CD4 T cells after COVID-19. Oncomine TCR Beta short-read sequencing was applied to DNA from cultured CD4+ T cells. One entry per CDR3 protein results from TCRdb running MiXCR on the PCR reads. The profile shows 13,000 to 15,000 distinct CDR3 sequences, about 55% of them singletons. Remarks on this clonotype: Its antigen is as yet unknown.

The treatment denotes: roughly ten-day PBMC culture with coronavirus spike peptide pools or control peptides (ViraFEST assay). The V end was cut by 3 bases, the J end by 3 bases, with 8 bases between. The germline V gene encodes CDR1 DFQATT and CDR2 SNEGSKA (reference sequence). CDR3 length equals 12 residues. Sample: CD4+ T cells from blood, cultured in vitro, taken before SARS-CoV-2 vaccination. This sequence joins TRBV20-1 and TRBJ1-2, with D possibly being TRBD1 (6 bases). The sequence was obtained from a human donor who had recovered from COVID-19. The CDR3 loop reads CSASNRDYGYTF. The CDR3 DNA reads TGCAGTGCTAGTAACAGGGACTATGGCTACACCTTC.